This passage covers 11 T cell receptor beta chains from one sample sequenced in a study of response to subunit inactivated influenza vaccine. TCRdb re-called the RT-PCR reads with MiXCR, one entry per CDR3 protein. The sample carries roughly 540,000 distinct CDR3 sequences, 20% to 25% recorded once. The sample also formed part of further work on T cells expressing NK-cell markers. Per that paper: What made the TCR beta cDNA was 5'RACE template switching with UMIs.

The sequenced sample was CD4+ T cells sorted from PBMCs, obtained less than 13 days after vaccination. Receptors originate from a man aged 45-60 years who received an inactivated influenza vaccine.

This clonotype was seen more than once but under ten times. CDR3 nucleotides: TGTGCCAGCAGCCTAAACTACAGGACACTGGGGGAGACCCAGTACTTC. Translated: CASSLNYRTLGETQYF. The rearrangement uses TRBV7-2 and TRBJ2-5; D perhaps matches TRBD1 (5 bases). V lost 5 bases, J lost 5 bases, and 21 bases lay in between. Germline-derived CDR1 and CDR2 are SGHTA and FQGNSA. This CDR3 spans 16 amino acids.

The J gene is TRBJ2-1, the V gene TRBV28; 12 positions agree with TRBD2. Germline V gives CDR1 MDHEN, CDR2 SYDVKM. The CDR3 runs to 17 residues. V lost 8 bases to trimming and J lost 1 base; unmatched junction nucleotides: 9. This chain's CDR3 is CASETSGSRGSYNEQFF. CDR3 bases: TGTGCCAGCGAGACTAGCGGGAGTCGGGGGTCCTACAATGAGCAGTTCTTC.

The DNA of the CDR3 is TGTGCCAGCAGCCCCACAGGTCGCCAAGAGACCCAGTACTTC. Residues: CASSPTGRQETQYF. This sequence joins TRBV7-9 and TRBJ2-5; the D gene is possibly TRBD1 (5 bases). The germline V gene has CDR1 SEHNR and CDR2 FQNEAQ (reference sequence). The length of the CDR3 is 14 residues. The V and J ends lost 5 bases and 1 base respectively, with 11 bases between them.

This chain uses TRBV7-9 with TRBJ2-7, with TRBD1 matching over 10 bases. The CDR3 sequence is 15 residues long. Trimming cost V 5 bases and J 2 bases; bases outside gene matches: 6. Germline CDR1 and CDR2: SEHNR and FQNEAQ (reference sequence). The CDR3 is CASSPRDRGTYEQYF. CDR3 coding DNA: TGTGCCAGCAGCCCCCGGGACAGGGGAACCTACGAGCAGTACTTC. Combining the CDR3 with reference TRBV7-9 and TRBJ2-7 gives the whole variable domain DTGVSQNPRHKITKRGQNVTFRCDPISEHNRLYWYRQTLGQGPEFLTYFQNEAQLEKSRLLSDRFSAERPKGSFSTLEIQRTEQGDSAMYLCASSPRDRGTYEQYFGPGTRLTVT.

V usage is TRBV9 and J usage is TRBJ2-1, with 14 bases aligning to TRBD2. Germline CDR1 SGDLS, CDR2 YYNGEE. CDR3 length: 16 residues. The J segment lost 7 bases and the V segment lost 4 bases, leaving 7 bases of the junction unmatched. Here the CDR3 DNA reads TGTGCCAGCAGCCGGGGACTAGCGGGAGAGTTGAATGAGCAGTTCTTC. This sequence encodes CASSRGLAGELNEQFF.

The CDR3 sequence is CASSRRDRFYEQYF. CDR3 in DNA: TGTGCCAGCAGCCGCCGGGACAGGTTCTACGAGCAGTACTTC. The genes are TRBV14 and TRBJ2-7; 8 positions agree with TRBD1. Trimming removed 4 bases from V and 3 bases from J; junction bases left unmatched: 5. CDR1 SGHDN and CDR2 FVKESK come from the germline V gene. The CDR3 extends over 14 amino acids.

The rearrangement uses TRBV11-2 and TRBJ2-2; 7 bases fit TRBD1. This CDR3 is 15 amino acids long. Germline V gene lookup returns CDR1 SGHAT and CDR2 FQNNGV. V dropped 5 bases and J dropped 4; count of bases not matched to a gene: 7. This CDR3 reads CASSPPYRGTGELFF. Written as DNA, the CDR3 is TGTGCCAGCAGCCCCCCGTACAGGGGCACCGGGGAGCTGTTTTTT.

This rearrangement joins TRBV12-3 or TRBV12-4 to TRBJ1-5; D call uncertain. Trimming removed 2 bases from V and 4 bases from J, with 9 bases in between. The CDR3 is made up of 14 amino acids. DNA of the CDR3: TGTGCCAGCAGTTTAATGGAATCGAATCAGCCCCAGCATTTT. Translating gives CASSLMESNQPQHF.

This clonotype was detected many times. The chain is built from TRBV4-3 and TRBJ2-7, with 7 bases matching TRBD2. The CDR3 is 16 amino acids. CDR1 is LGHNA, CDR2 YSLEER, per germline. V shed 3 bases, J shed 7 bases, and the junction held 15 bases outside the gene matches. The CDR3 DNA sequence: TGCGCCAGCAGCCAGAACCGGGACGGCGGACTAGGAGAGCAGTACTTC. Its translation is CASSQNRDGGLGEQYF.

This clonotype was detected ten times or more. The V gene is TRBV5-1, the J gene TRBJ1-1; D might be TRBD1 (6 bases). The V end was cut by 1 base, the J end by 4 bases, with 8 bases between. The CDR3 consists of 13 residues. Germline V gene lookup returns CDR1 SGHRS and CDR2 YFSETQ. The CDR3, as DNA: TGCGCCAGCAGCTTGTCAGGGGTCACTGAAGCTTTCTTT. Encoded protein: CASSLSGVTEAFF.

The DNA for the CDR3 is TGTGCCTGGGGAAAAGGGCCTGGCACTGAAGCTTTCTTT. Translated: CAWGKGPGTEAFF. This rearrangement joins TRBV30 to TRBJ1-1; D remains ambiguous. V was trimmed by 5 bases and J by 4 bases, leaving 14 bases between them. Germline V CDR1 and CDR2: GTSNPN, SVGIG (reference sequence). This CDR3 is 13 amino acids long.